The clone carrying this T cell receptor beta chain came up once. The entry originates in a study of blood T cell repertoires in COVID-19. The repertoire was sequenced with immunoSEQ multiplex PCR; TCRdb's copy has only in-frame clones and lacks some. This table holds 65,000 to 95,000 clones, around 80% found once. CDR1 is MNHEY and CDR2 is SMNVEV in the germline V gene (reference sequence). This CDR3 is built from 15 residues. Trimming removed 0 bases at V and 5 bases at J, with 11 bases between. The sequenced sample consisted of peripheral blood. The J gene is TRBJ2-1, the V gene TRBV27; D is uncertain. This clonotype was obtained from a woman aged 50 to 65 with acute or convalescent COVID-19. The CDR3 region has the DNA TGTGCCAGCAGTTTATCTCTCCAGGAACACAATGAGCAGTTCTTC. This sequence encodes CASSLSLQEHNEQFF.